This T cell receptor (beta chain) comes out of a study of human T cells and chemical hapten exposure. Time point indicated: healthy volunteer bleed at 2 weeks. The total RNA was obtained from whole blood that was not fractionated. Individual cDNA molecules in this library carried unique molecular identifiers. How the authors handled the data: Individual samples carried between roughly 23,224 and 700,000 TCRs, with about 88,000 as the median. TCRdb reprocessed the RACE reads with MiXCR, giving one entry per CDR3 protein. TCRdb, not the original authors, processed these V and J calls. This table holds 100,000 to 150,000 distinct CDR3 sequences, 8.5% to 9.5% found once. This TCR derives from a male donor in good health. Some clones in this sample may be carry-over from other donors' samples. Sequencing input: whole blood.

This chain's CDR3 is CASSPTHNLGEQYF. CDR3 DNA: TGCGCCAGCAGCCCGACACACAACCTCGGCGAGCAGTACTTC. The V and J genes are TRBV5-1 and TRBJ2-7; D is ambiguous. Trimming stripped 4 bases from V and 6 bases from J, with 17 bases between. The CDR3 runs to 14 residues. Germline V gives CDR1 SGHRS, CDR2 YFSETQ.